The 6 T cell receptor beta chains below come from one sample, sequenced in a study of T cells in Graves' hyperthyroidism and ophthalmopathy. Template material for amplifying TCR beta CDR3 regions consisted of RNA transcripts. First-round RT-PCR targeting the TCR CDR3 was performed with the HTBI primer set. MiXCR, run by TCRdb on the multiplex PCR reads, gives a single entry per CDR3 protein. This sample yields more than 500,000 distinct CDR3 sequences, of which roughly 16% are seen a single time; around 4% belongs to the top ten. The sequencing sample was made of blood. The origin of the receptors is a woman in her 30s with Graves' hyperthyroidism.

This clonotype appeared a few times. This rearrangement joins TRBV29-1 to TRBJ2-1; 10 bases fit TRBD2. The CDR3 covers 13 residues. CDR1 is SQVTM and CDR2 is ANQGSEA in the germline V gene. V shed 8 bases and J 4 bases; nucleotides not matched to a gene: 5. The CDR3 bases are TGCAGCTTTGGACTAGCGGAATACAATGAGCAGTTCTTC. It encodes CSFGLAEYNEQFF.

The J gene is TRBJ2-7, the V gene TRBV5-1; possibly TRBD1 for D (5 bases). Germline CDR1 and CDR2: SGHRS and YFSETQ. V lost 0 bases to trimming and J lost 2 bases, with 15 bases between them. This CDR3 is built from 16 residues. The CDR3 DNA reads TGCGCCAGCAGCTTGGGACCCAGGGCTGGGACCTACGAGCAGTACTTC. It specifies CASSLGPRAGTYEQYF.

This clonotype was recorded many times. In DNA form, the CDR3 reads TGTGCCAGCAGTCCTCTAGCGGGAAGATCCTACAATGAGCAGTTCTTC. Translating gives CASSPLAGRSYNEQFF. The rearrangement uses TRBV28 and TRBJ2-1; 9 bases line up with TRBD2. The germline gives CDR1 MDHEN, CDR2 SYDVKM. Unmatched junction bases numbered 6, after V lost 5 bases and J lost 1 base. This CDR3 contains 16 residues. The whole variable domain, filled in from reference TRBV28 and TRBJ2-1, reads DVKVTQSSRYLVKRTGEKVFLECVQDMDHENMFWYRQDPGLGLRLIYFSYDVKMKEKGDIPEGYSVSREKKERFSLILESASTNQTSMYLCASSPLAGRSYNEQFFGPGTRLTVL.

This clonotype was seen many times. The gene calls are TRBV28 and TRBJ1-3; no reliable D call. Germline assignment: CDR1 MDHEN and CDR2 SYDVKM. The CDR3 is 15 amino acids. V was clipped by 3 bases and J by 0 bases, with 9 bases between them. CDR3 coding DNA: TGTGCCAGCAGTTTGGATCCAGACTCTGGAAACACCATATATTTT. Translated, it gives CASSLDPDSGNTIYF.

Many counts were recorded for this clonotype. The chain recombines TRBV7-8 with TRBJ2-7, with TRBD2 matching 9 bases. The ends lost 1 base at V and 5 bases at J; junction bases unmatched: 21. Germline lookup yields CDR1 SGHVS and CDR2 FQNEAQ. The CDR3 covers 20 residues. CDR3 in DNA: TGTGCCAGCAGCTTAGTATCTCCCCGAACCGTAGCGGGAGCGACTCACGAGCAGTACTTC. Its protein is CASSLVSPRTVAGATHEQYF.

The table lists this clonotype with many counts. V and J are TRBV16 and TRBJ2-2; D gene unclear. This CDR3 comprises 13 residues. Germline values: CDR1 KGHSY, CDR2 FQNENV. The V end lost 4 bases, the J end lost 3 bases, and 6 bases lay between the germline ends. The CDR3, as DNA: TGTGCCAGCAGCCGCCGGGACACCGGGGAGCTGTTTTTT. As protein: CASSRRDTGELFF.